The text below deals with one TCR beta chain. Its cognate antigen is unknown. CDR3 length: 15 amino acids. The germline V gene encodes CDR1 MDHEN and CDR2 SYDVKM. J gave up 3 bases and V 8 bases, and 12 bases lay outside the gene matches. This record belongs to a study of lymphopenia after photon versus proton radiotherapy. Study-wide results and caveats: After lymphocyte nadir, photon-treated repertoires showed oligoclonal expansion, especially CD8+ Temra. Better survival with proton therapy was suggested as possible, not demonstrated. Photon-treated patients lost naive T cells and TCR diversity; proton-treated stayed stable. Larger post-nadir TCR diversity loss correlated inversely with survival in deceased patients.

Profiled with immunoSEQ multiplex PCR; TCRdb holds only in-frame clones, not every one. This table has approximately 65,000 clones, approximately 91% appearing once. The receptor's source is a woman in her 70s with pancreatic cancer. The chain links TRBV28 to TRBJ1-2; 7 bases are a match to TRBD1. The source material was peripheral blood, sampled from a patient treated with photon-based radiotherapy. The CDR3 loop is CASRSGGTADYGYTF. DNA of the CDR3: TGTGCCAGCCGAAGTGGGGGGACAGCTGACTATGGCTACACCTTC.